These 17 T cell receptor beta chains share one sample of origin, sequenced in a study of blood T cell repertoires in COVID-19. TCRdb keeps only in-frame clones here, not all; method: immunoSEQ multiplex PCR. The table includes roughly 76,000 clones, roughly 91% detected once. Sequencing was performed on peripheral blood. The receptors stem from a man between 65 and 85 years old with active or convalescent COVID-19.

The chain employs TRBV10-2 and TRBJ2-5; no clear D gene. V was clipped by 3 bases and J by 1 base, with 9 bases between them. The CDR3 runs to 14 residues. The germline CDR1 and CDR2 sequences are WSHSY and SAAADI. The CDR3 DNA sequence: TGCGCCAGCAGTGACCCGCAGGCCCAAGAGACCCAGTACTTC. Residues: CASSDPQAQETQYF.

CDR3 residues: CATNPRGLSNEKLFF. Written as DNA, the CDR3 is TGTGCCACAAACCCCAGGGGGCTATCTAATGAAAAACTGTTTTTT. V and J are TRBV2 and TRBJ1-4; TRBD1 agrees at 8 bases. CDR1 is SNHLY and CDR2 is FYNNEI in the germline V gene. V shed 10 bases and J 3 bases; nucleotides not matched to a gene: 10. The CDR3 has 15 residues.

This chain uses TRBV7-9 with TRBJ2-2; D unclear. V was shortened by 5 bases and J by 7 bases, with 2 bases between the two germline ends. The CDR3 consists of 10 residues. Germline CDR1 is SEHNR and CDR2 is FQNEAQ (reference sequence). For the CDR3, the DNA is TGTGCCAGCAGCCGCGGGGAGCTGTTTTTT. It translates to CASSRGELFF.

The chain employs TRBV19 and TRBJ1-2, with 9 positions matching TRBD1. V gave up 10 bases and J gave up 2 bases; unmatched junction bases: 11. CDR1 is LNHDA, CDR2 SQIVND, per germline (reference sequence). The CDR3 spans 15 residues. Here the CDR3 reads CATLDLGTGNYGYTF. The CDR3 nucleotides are TGTGCCACTCTGGATTTAGGGACAGGGAACTATGGCTACACCTTC.

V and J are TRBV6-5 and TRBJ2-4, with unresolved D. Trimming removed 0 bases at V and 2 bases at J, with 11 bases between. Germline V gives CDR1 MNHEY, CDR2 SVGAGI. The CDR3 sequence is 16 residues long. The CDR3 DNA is TGTGCCAGCAGTTACTCCCGGTGGGCATCCAAAAACATTCAGTACTTC. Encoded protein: CASSYSRWASKNIQYF.

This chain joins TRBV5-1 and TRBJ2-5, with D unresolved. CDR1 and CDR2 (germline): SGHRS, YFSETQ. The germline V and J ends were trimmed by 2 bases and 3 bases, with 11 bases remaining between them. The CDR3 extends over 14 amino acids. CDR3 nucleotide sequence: TGCGCCAGCAGCTTCCAGAGCGCAGAAGAGACCCAGTACTTC. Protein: CASSFQSAEETQYF. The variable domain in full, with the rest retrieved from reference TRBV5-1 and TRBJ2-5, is KAGVTQTPRYLIKTRGQQVTLSCSPISGHRSVSWYQQTPGQGLQFLFEYFSETQRNKGNFPGRFSGRQFSNSRSEMNVSTLELGDSALYLCASSFQSAEETQYFGPGTRLLVL.

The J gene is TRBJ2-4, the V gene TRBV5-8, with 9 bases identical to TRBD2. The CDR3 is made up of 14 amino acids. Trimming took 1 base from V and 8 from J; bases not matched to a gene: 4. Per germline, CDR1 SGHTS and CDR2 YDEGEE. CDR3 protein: CASSLPSGVDIQYF. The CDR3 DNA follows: TGTGCCAGCAGCTTGCCTAGCGGGGTAGACATTCAGTACTTC.

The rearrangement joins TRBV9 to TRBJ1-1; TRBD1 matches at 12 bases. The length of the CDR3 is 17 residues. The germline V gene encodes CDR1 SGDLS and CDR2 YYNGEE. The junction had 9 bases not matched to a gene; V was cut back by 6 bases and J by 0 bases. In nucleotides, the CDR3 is TGTGCCAGCACCAAAACCGGGACAGGGGGCATGAACACTGAAGCTTTCTTT. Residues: CASTKTGTGGMNTEAFF.

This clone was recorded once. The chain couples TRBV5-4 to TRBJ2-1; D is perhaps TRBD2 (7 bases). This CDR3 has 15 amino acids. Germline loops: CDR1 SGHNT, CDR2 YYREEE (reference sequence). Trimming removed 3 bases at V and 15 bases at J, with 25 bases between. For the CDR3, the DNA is TGTGCCAGCAGCTCCGCGGGGGCGGGAGCCCCCCGGGCGTTCTTC. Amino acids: CASSSAGAGAPRAFF.

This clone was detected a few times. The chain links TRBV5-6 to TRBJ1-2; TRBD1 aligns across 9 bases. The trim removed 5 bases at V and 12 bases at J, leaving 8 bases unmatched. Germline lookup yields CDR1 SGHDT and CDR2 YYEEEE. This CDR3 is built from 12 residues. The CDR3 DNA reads TGTGCCAGCAGGGGACAGGGTTCTCTCCACACCTTC. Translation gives CASRGQGSLHTF.

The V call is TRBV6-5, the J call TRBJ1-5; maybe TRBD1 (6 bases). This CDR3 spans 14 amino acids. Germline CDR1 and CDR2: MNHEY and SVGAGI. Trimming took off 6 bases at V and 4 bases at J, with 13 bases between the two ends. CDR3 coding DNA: TGTGCCAGCAGAAGTGGACAGAGTAATCAGCCCCAGCATTTT. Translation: CASRSGQSNQPQHF.

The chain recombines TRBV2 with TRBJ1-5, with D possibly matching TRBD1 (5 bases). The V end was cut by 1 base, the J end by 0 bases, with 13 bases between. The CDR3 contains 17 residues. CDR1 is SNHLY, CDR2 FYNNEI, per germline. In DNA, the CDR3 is TGTGCCAGCAGTGAAGTGGCCCCACAGGTTAGCAATCAGCCCCAGCATTTT. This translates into CASSEVAPQVSNQPQHF.

The CDR3 loop reads CASSSIAGSYNEQFF. The CDR3 nucleotides read TGTGCCAGCAGCTCGATAGCGGGATCGTACAATGAGCAGTTCTTC. V gene TRBV5-6 combines with J gene TRBJ2-1; TRBD2 aligns across 8 bases. The CDR3 runs to 15 residues. The V segment lost 3 bases and the J segment 4 bases; nucleotides outside the gene matches: 6. CDR1 is SGHDT and CDR2 is YYEEEE in the germline V gene.

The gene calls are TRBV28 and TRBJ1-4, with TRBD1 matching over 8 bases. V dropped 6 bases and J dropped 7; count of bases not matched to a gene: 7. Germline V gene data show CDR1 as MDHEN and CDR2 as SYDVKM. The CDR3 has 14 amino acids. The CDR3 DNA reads TGTGCCAGCAGATCAAGTGGGACAGGTGAAAAACTGTTTTTT. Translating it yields CASRSSGTGEKLFF.

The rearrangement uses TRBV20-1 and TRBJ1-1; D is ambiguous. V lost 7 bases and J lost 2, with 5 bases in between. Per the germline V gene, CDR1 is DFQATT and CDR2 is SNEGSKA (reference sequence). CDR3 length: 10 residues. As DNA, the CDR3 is TGCAGTGTCTACAACACTGAAGCTTTCTTT. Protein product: CSVYNTEAFF.

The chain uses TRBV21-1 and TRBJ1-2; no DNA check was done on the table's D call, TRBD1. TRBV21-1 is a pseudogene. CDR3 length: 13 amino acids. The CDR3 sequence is CASSSLGDSSYTF. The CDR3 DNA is TGTGCCAGCAGTAGTTTAGGGGACAGCAGCTACACCTTC.

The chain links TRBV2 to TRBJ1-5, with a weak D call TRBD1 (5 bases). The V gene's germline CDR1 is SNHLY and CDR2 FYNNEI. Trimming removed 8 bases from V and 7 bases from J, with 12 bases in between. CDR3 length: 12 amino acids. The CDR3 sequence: CASGQGIQPQHF. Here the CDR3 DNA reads TGTGCCAGCGGTCAGGGAATACAGCCCCAGCATTTT.